This TCR beta chain was captured in a study of CD8+ T cells in alopecia areata. The authors extracted RNA and reverse transcribed it into cDNA as the sequencing template. Produced via immunoSEQ multiplex PCR; TCRdb's table is partial and in-frame only. The data show more than 200,000 clones, with roughly three fifths seen just once and 0.95% to 1.5% held by the top ten. The V end lost 4 bases, the J end lost 0 bases, and 13 bases lay between the germline ends. Per the germline V gene, CDR1 is SGHVS and CDR2 is FQNEAQ. The CDR3 contains 17 residues. Treatment of the sample: oral pan-JAK inhibitor, 5-10 mg twice daily. Collected material from alopecia areata patients comprised lesional scalp punch biopsies and peripheral blood.

The rearrangement uses TRBV7-8 and TRBJ1-6, with D tentatively TRBD1 (5 bases). Sequences were derived from CD4+ T cells sorted from blood, sampled around week 42, from a patient treated with tofacitinib. This TCR came from a human donor with alopecia areata. The CDR3 loop reads CASSSTGGGSYNSPLHF. CDR3 bases: TGTGCCAGCAGCTCCACAGGAGGAGGCTCCTATAATTCACCCCTCCACTTT.